This T cell receptor beta chain derives from a study of T-cell memory formation after mild COVID-19. Study-wide results and caveats: Later expanders leaned CD4+, whereas clones that contracted between day 15 and 85 were balanced CD4/CD8. Mostly located in CM and EM were contracting CD4+ clones, with contracting CD8+ clones located in EMRA.

The CDR3 runs to 14 residues. Germline-derived CDR1 and CDR2 are MNHEY and SVGEGT. Trimming cost V 8 bases and J 5 bases, with 16 bases left between them. MiXCR was run by TCRdb on the 5' RACE reads, yielding one entry per CDR3 protein. Here the sample spans about 340,000 distinct CDR3 sequences, 20% to 25% being singletons. This clonotype occurred a few times. Its target is not known. The clonotype was recovered from a man younger than 35 who had mild COVID-19 (a few samples of this study predate the infection). Cell type and time point are not known. Source material: PBMCs or a T cell subset sorted from them (not recorded which). V gene TRBV6-2 or TRBV6-3 combines with J gene TRBJ1-5; the D gene is possibly TRBD1 (6 bases). CDR3 nucleotide sequence: TGTGCCAGCGGGTTCGGACAGTCGGATCAGCCCCAGCATTTT. As protein: CASGFGQSDQPQHF.